This TCR beta chain was recorded in a study of cytomegalovirus exposure and HLA in healthy donors. Findings and caveats of the study: According to a later analysis, most TCR beta chains associated with CMV appeared HLA-restricted.

V shed 6 bases, J shed 7 bases, and the junction held 5 bases outside the gene matches. In germline, CDR1 is DFQATT, CDR2 SNEGSKA (reference sequence). This CDR3 has 11 residues. The primer mix had 60 Vbeta and 13 Jbeta primers. Authors' data handling: Counted up in a later analysis, unique TCR beta chains came to 65 million to 80 million, with around 12 million shared. The method was immunoSEQ multiplex PCR; TCRdb's version includes in-frame clones alone and lacks a portion of them. V and J calls and clone size are given by that table; D and trimming were obtained from the DNA. The sample lists roughly 260,000 clones; 70% to 90% were seen once. This clone has only a few counts. Antigen specificity is unknown.

The specimen sequenced was PBMCs. This sequence was found in a woman between 40 and 50 years old in good health and CMV-seropositive. The J gene is TRBJ1-1, the V gene TRBV20-1, with 7 bases that match TRBD1. The CDR3 nucleotides are TGCAGTGCCCAGAGGGGGCGTGAAGCTTTCTTT. Translation: CSAQRGREAFF.